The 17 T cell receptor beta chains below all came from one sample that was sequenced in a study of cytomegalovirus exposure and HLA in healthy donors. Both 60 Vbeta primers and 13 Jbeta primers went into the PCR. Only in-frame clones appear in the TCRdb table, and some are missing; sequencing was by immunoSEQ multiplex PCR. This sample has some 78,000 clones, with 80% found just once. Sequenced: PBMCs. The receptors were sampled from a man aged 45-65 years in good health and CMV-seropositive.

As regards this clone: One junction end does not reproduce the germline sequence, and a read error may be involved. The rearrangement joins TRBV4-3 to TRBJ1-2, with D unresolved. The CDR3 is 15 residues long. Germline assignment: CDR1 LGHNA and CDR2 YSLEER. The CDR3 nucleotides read TGCGCCAGCAGCCCATCCGACGGTGGGCAGTATGGCTGCACCTTC. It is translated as CASSPSDGGQYGCTF.

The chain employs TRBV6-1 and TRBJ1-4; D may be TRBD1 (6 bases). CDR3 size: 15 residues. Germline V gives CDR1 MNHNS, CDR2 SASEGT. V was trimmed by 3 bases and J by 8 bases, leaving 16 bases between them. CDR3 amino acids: CASSDTGLPSEKLFF. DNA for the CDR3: TGTGCCAGCAGTGACACAGGGTTACCGAGCGAAAAACTGTTTTTT.

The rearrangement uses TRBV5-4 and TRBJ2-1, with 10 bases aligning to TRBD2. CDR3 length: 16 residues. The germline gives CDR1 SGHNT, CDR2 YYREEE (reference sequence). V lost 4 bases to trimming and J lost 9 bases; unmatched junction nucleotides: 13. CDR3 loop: CASSPIAGGVTGEQFF. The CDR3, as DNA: TGTGCCAGCAGCCCTATAGCGGGAGGAGTTACGGGTGAGCAGTTCTTC.

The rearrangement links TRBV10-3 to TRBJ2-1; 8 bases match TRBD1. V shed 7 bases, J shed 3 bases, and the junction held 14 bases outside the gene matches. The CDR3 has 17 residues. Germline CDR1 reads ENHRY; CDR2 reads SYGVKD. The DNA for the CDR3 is TGTGCCATCACTGACAGGGGTCCCAATTCTAACTACAATGAGCAGTTCTTC. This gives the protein CAITDRGPNSNYNEQFF.

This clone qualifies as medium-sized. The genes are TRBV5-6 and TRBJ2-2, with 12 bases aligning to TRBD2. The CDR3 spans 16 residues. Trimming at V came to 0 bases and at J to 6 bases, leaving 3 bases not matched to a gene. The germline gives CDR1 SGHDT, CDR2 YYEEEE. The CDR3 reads CASSLVASGRAGELFF. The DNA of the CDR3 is TGTGCCAGCAGCTTGGTTGCTAGCGGGAGGGCCGGGGAGCTGTTTTTT. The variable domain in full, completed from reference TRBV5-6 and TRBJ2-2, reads DAGVTQSPTHLIKTRGQQVTLRCSPKSGHDTVSWYQQALGQGPQFIFQYYEEEERQRGNFPDRFSGHQFPNYSSELNVNALLLGDSALYLCASSLVASGRAGELFFGEGSRLTVL.

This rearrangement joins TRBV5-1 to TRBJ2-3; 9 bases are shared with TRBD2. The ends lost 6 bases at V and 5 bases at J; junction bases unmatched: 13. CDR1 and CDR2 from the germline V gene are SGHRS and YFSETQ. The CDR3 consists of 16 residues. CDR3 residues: CASTTDLSGSVDTQYF. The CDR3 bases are TGCGCCAGCACCACCGACCTTAGCGGGAGCGTAGATACGCAGTATTTT. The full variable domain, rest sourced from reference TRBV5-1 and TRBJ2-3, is KAGVTQTPRYLIKTRGQQVTLSCSPISGHRSVSWYQQTPGQGLQFLFEYFSETQRNKGNFPGRFSGRQFSNSRSEMNVSTLELGDSALYLCASTTDLSGSVDTQYFGPGTRLTVL.

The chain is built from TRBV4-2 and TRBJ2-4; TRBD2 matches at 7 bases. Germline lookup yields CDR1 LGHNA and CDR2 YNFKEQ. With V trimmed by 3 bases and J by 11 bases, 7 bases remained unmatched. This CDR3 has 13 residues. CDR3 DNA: TGTGCCAGCAGCCAGGATCTGAGCGGGGTTCAGTACTTC. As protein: CASSQDLSGVQYF.

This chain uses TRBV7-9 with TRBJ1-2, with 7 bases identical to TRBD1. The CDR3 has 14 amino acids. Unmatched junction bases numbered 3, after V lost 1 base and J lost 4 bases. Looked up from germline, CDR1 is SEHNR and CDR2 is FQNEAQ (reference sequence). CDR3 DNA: TGTGCCAGCAGCTTAGGAGGGGGCATCTATGGCTACACCTTC. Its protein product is CASSLGGGIYGYTF.

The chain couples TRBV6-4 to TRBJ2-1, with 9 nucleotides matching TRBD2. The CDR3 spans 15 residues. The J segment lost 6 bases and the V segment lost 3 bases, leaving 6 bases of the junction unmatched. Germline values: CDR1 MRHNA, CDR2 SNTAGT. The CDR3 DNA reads TGTGCCAGCAGTGAACCGGGACTAGCTGGCAATGAGCAGTTCTTC. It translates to CASSEPGLAGNEQFF.

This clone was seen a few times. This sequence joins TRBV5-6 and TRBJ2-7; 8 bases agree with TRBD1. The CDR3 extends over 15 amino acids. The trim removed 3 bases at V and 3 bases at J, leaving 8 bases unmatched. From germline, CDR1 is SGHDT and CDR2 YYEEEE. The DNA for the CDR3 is TGTGCCAGCAGCTCTCGGCCAGGGGGCGTCTACGAGCAGTACTTC. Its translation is CASSSRPGGVYEQYF.

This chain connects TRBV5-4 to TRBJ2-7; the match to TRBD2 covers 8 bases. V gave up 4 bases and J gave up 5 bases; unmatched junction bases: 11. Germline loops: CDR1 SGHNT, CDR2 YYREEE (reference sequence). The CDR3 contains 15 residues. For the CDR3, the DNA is TGTGCCAGCAGCCAAGCGGGAAGCGGGAGTAACGAGCAGTACTTC. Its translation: CASSQAGSGSNEQYF.

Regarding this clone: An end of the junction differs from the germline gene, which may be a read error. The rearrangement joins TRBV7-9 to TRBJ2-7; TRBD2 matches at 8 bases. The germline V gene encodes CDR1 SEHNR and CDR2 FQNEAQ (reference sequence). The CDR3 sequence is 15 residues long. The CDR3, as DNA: TGTTCCAGCAGCCCCTCAGCGGGGGTTTCCTACGAGCAGTACTTC. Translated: CSSSPSAGVSYEQYF.

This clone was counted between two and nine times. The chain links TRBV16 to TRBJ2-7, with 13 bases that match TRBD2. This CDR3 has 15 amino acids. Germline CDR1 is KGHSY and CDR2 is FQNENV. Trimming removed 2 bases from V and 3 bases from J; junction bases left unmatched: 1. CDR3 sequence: CASSQRTSGSYEQYF. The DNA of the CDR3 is TGTGCCAGCAGCCAAAGGACTAGCGGGAGCTACGAGCAGTACTTC.

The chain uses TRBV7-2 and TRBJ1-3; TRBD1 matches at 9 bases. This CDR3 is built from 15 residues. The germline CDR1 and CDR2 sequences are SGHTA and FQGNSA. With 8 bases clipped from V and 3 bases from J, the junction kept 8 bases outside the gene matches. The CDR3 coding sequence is TGTGCCAGCCCGGGACAGGGACATTTTGGAAACACCATATATTTT. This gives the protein CASPGQGHFGNTIYF.

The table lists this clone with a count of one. The CDR3: CASSQQTSGSSYNEQFF. The CDR3 coding sequence is TGTGCCAGCAGCCAACAGACTAGCGGAAGCTCCTACAATGAGCAGTTCTTC. V and J are TRBV5-4 and TRBJ2-1; 9 bases are shared with TRBD2. The CDR3 extends over 17 amino acids. The junction had 8 bases not matched to a gene; V was cut back by 4 bases and J by 0 bases. CDR1 and CDR2 (germline): SGHNT, YYREEE (reference sequence).

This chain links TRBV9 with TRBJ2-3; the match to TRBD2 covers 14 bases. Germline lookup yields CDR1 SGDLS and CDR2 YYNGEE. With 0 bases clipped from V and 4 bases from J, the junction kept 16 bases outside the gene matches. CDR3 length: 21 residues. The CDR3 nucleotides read TGTGCCAGCAGCGTAGCAATCGGGACTAGCGGGAGAGAGGGCTCTGCAGATACGCAGTATTTT. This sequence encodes CASSVAIGTSGREGSADTQYF.

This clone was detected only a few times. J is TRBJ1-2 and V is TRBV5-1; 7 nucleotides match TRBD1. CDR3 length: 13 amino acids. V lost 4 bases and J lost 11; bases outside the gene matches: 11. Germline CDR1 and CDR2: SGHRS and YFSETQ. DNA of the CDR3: TGCGCCAGCAGCATTGGCGATGACAGGGTGTACACCTTC. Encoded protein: CASSIGDDRVYTF.